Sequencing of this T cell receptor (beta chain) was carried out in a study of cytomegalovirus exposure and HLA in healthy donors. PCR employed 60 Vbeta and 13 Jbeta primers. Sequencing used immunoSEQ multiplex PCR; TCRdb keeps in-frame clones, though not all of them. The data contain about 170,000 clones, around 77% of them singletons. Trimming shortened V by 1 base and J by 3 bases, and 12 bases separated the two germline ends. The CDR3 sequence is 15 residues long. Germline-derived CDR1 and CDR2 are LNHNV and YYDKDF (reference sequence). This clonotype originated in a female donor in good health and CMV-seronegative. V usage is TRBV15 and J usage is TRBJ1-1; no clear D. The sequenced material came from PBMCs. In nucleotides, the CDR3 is TGTGCCACCAGCAGAGCCCCAGTCTTGGACACTGAAGCTTTCTTT. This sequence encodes CATSRAPVLDTEAFF.